This T cell receptor beta chain was profiled in a study of glioma-infiltrating T cells after dendritic cell vaccination. Background on the study: Dendritic cell vaccination trial patients had either newly diagnosed or recurrent glioblastoma. Dendritic cells derived from monocytes and pulsed with autologous tumor lysate formed the vaccine.

Time point described: after dendritic cell vaccination, including at tumor progression/relapse. Trimming took 1 base from V and 1 from J, leaving 8 bases between them. Germline V CDR1 and CDR2: SGHNT, YYREEE (reference sequence). There are 14 residues in the CDR3. TCRdb keeps only in-frame clones here, not all; method: immunoSEQ multiplex PCR. The sample has over 65,000 clones, 85% seen once. The V and J genes are TRBV5-4 and TRBJ1-1; no reliable D call. Sample: blood, taken after dendritic cell vaccination. The sequence came from a human donor with glioblastoma. This CDR3 is CASSLFSSNTEAFF. For the CDR3, the DNA is TGTGCCAGCAGCTTGTTTAGCTCGAACACTGAAGCTTTCTTT. Combining the CDR3 with reference TRBV5-4 and TRBJ1-1 gives the whole variable domain ETGVTQSPTHLIKTRGQQVTLRCSSQSGHNTVSWYQQALGQGPQFIFQYYREEENGRGNFPPRFSGLQFPNYSSELNVNALELDDSALYLCASSLFSSNTEAFFGQGTRLTVV.